The 32 T cell receptor beta chains reported below all come from one sample, sequenced in a study of cytomegalovirus exposure and HLA in healthy donors. In the PCR, 60 Vbeta and 13 Jbeta primers were used. Data came from immunoSEQ multiplex PCR; TCRdb stores just in-frame clones and leaves some out. The sample shows about 190,000 clones, 65% to 85% of them seen only once. The sample taken for sequencing was PBMCs. The source of these receptors is a man between 50 and 59 years old in good health and CMV-seronegative.

This clone was seen a handful of times. The V and J genes are TRBV19 and TRBJ2-1; 7 bases fit TRBD2. This CDR3 comprises 16 residues. The germline gives CDR1 LNHDA, CDR2 SQIVND (reference sequence). With 5 bases clipped from V and 6 bases from J, the junction kept 13 bases outside the gene matches. CDR3 DNA: TGTGCCAGTAGTTTGTCCGGGACTACCCTCGCCAATGAGCAGTTCTTC. Encoded protein: CASSLSGTTLANEQFF.

J is TRBJ2-2 and V is TRBV4-3, with D possibly being TRBD2 (5 bases). CDR1 and CDR2 from the germline V gene are LGHNA and YSLEER. The CDR3 loop spans 15 amino acids. V was cut by 0 bases and J by 3 bases, with 8 bases left in between. The CDR3: CASSQEGADTGELFF. The CDR3 bases are TGCGCCAGCAGCCAAGAGGGAGCCGACACCGGGGAGCTGTTTTTT.

The rearrangement links TRBV7-9 to TRBJ2-7; D gene unclear. Trimming took 3 bases from V and 1 from J, leaving 10 bases between them. The CDR3 consists of 14 residues. CDR1 is SEHNR and CDR2 is FQNEAQ in the germline V gene (reference sequence). For the CDR3, the DNA is TGTGCCAGCAGCTTCTCATCACAGTCCTACGAGCAGTACTTC. It codes for CASSFSSQSYEQYF.

The chain is built from TRBV5-6 and TRBJ2-1; TRBD1 matches 7 bases. Germline V gene sequence: CDR1 SGHDT, CDR2 YYEEEE. V lost 3 bases to trimming and J lost 7 bases; unmatched junction nucleotides: 13. The CDR3 runs 16 residues. CDR3 region: CASSSISDRLGNEQFF. CDR3 coding DNA: TGTGCCAGCAGCTCAATTTCGGACAGGTTGGGGAATGAGCAGTTCTTC.

The chain uses TRBV11-2 and TRBJ2-3; the match to TRBD2 covers 12 bases. The CDR3 extends over 16 amino acids. V dropped 5 bases and J dropped 7; count of bases not matched to a gene: 10. Germline V gene lookup returns CDR1 SGHAT and CDR2 FQNNGV. For the CDR3, the DNA is TGTGCCAGCAGCGGAGAGCTAGCGGGGGGGTTCAATACGCAGTATTTT. Its translation: CASSGELAGGFNTQYF.

The chain recombines TRBV27 with TRBJ1-2; unclear D gene. This CDR3 contains 14 residues. V lost 6 bases, J lost 0 bases, and 11 bases lay in between. Germline V gene lookup returns CDR1 MNHEY and CDR2 SMNVEV (reference sequence). CDR3 in amino acids: CASSPFTANYGYTF. CDR3 DNA: TGTGCCAGCAGCCCTTTTACGGCTAACTATGGCTACACCTTC.

V is TRBV29-1 and J is TRBJ2-3; tentative D call: TRBD2 (5 bases). Trimming took 6 bases from V and 2 from J, leaving 12 bases between them. The CDR3 has 13 residues. The germline gives CDR1 SQVTM, CDR2 ANQGSEA. DNA for the CDR3: TGCAGCGTCGAGGGTCCGTACACAGATACGCAGTATTTT. Amino acid sequence: CSVEGPYTDTQYF.

This chain links TRBV2 with TRBJ1-1; possible D gene TRBD1, 5 bases. The CDR3 has 16 residues. From germline, CDR1 is SNHLY and CDR2 FYNNEI. The V end was cut by 6 bases, the J end by 1 base, with 18 bases between. As DNA, the CDR3 is TGTGCCAGCAGGGGCAGGGAAATGGGCCCGAACACTGAAGCTTTCTTT. This encodes CASRGREMGPNTEAFF. The full variable domain, its missing parts supplied by reference TRBV2 and TRBJ1-1, is EPEVTQTPSHQVTQMGQEVILRCVPISNHLYFYWYRQILGQKVEFLVSFYNNEISEKSEIFDDQFSVERPDGSNFTLKIRSTKLEDSAMYFCASRGREMGPNTEAFFGQGTRLTVV.

V usage is TRBV19 and J usage is TRBJ1-3; no definite D call. V lost 1 base and J 0 bases, leaving 7 bases between the germline ends. The germline V gene has CDR1 LNHDA and CDR2 SQIVND (reference sequence). The CDR3 sequence is 15 residues long. The CDR3 region has the DNA TGTGCCAGTAGTATAGCAGGTTCCTCTGGAAACACCATATATTTT. Residues: CASSIAGSSGNTIYF. Drawing the rest from reference TRBV19 and TRBJ1-3, the complete variable domain is DGGITQSPKYLFRKEGQNVTLSCEQNLNHDAMYWYRQDPGQGLRLIYYSQIVNDFQKGDIAEGYSVSREKKESFPLTVTSAQKNPTAFYLCASSIAGSSGNTIYFGEGSWLTVV.

This clone was detected only once. This sequence joins TRBV7-2 and TRBJ1-2; possibly TRBD1 for D (6 bases). V gave up 4 bases and J gave up 1 base, with 13 bases separating them. From germline, CDR1 is SGHTA and CDR2 FQGNSA. The CDR3 is 15 residues long. The CDR3 coding sequence is TGTGCCAGCAGCTCTTCAGGGGCCGTTAACTATGGCTACACCTTC. The encoded protein is CASSSSGAVNYGYTF.

J is TRBJ2-5 and V is TRBV7-2; 12 positions match TRBD2. This CDR3 contains 15 residues. Trimming removed 5 bases from V and 7 bases from J; junction bases left unmatched: 8. Germline V CDR1 and CDR2: SGHTA, FQGNSA. CDR3 loop: CASSATSGGPGTQYF. The DNA for the CDR3 is TGTGCCAGCAGCGCGACTAGCGGGGGTCCGGGGACCCAGTACTTC.

The CDR3 DNA sequence: TGTGCCAGCAGCTTGGGAGGAGGAACCGAGCCCCAGCATTTT. It codes for CASSLGGGTEPQHF. This rearrangement joins TRBV5-6 to TRBJ1-5; no clear D gene. The germline V gene has CDR1 SGHDT and CDR2 YYEEEE. The CDR3 runs to 14 residues. V shed 0 bases and J shed 8 bases, with 12 bases lying between them.

Of note for this clone: A read error may account for a junction end that differs from germline. This chain joins TRBV7-9 and TRBJ2-7; 13 nucleotides match TRBD2. Germline V gene data show CDR1 as SEHNR and CDR2 as FQNEAQ (reference sequence). The CDR3 length is 17 residues. Here the CDR3 reads CSSSSLGLAGSTYEQYF. The CDR3 DNA is TGTTCCAGCAGCTCACTGGGACTAGCGGGGAGCACCTACGAGCAGTACTTC.

This clone has just a few counts. The chain has TRBV5-5 and TRBJ1-5; no definite D call. CDR1 is SGHKS, CDR2 YYEKEE, per germline (reference sequence). Trimming cost V 0 bases and J 6 bases, with 4 bases left between them. The CDR3 spans 12 residues. CDR3 in amino acids: CASSLGAQPQHF. The CDR3 DNA reads TGTGCCAGCAGCTTGGGAGCTCAGCCCCAGCATTTT.

The chain combines TRBV5-6 with TRBJ2-7; the match to TRBD2 covers 12 bases. The J segment lost 4 bases and the V segment lost 0 bases, leaving 5 bases of the junction unmatched. Germline lookup yields CDR1 SGHDT and CDR2 YYEEEE. The length of the CDR3 is 16 residues. The CDR3 here is CASSLVLAGGRYEQYF. As DNA, the CDR3 is TGTGCCAGCAGCTTGGTTCTAGCGGGGGGGCGGTACGAGCAGTACTTC.

V is TRBV6-5 and J is TRBJ2-5, with TRBD1 matching 8 bases. The CDR3 is 14 amino acids. The V segment lost 0 bases and the J segment 5 bases; nucleotides outside the gene matches: 2. Looked up from germline, CDR1 is MNHEY and CDR2 is SVGAGI. This CDR3 is CASSYSPGGETQYF. In DNA form, the CDR3 reads TGTGCCAGCAGTTACTCCCCAGGGGGCGAGACCCAGTACTTC.

With respect to this clone: The germline gene is not matched at one end of the junction; a read error may be the cause. V is TRBV7-9 and J is TRBJ1-2, with 7 positions matching TRBD1. Germline CDR1 is SEHNR and CDR2 is FQNEAQ (reference sequence). This CDR3 is 16 amino acids long. The DNA for the CDR3 is TGTTCCAGCAGCCTTAAGCCCGACAGGGCGAACTATGGCTACACCTTC. Amino acid sequence: CSSSLKPDRANYGYTF.

This chain connects TRBV12-5 to TRBJ1-1, with a possible D match to TRBD1 (6 bases). V was clipped by 1 base and J by 1 base, with 13 bases between them. The CDR3 runs to 16 residues. In germline, CDR1 is LGHNT, CDR2 FRNRAP. The CDR3: CASGLDYRVGNTEAFF. The DNA for the CDR3 is TGTGCTAGTGGTTTGGATTACAGGGTTGGGAACACTGAAGCTTTCTTT.

The chain recombines TRBV7-2 with TRBJ1-6; unclear D gene. This CDR3 spans 15 amino acids. Looked up from germline, CDR1 is SGHTA and CDR2 is FQGNSA. Trimming took 3 bases from V and 0 from J, leaving 6 bases between them. The chain's CDR3 is CASSFTSSYNSPLHF. CDR3 nucleotide sequence: TGTGCCAGCAGCTTTACGAGCTCCTATAATTCACCCCTCCACTTT.

The chain links TRBV7-9 to TRBJ2-4, with a tentative D call TRBD1 (7 bases). The CDR3 loop spans 16 amino acids. Germline assignment: CDR1 SEHNR and CDR2 FQNEAQ (reference sequence). The germline V and J ends were trimmed by 6 bases and 0 bases, with 15 bases remaining between them. Written as DNA, the CDR3 is TGTGCCAGCAGTTCGGAGGGGGCTCTAGCCAAAAACATTCAGTACTTC. It is translated as CASSSEGALAKNIQYF.

The chain couples TRBV4-1 to TRBJ1-2, with D hard to call. This CDR3 spans 18 amino acids. V dropped 0 bases and J dropped 4 bases, with 21 bases sitting between them. CDR1 and CDR2 from the germline V gene are MGHRA and YSYEKL. This chain's CDR3 is CASSQEVGGDRGGYGYTF. The CDR3, as DNA: TGCGCCAGCAGCCAAGAAGTGGGTGGCGACCGAGGCGGCTATGGCTACACCTTC.

Here the CDR3 DNA reads TGTGCCAGCAGCCGGCAAGCGGGGGGTTTCACAGATACGCAGTATTTT. It encodes CASSRQAGGFTDTQYF. V gene TRBV7-3 combines with J gene TRBJ2-3; 9 bases match TRBD2. Losses at the gene ends were 5 bases for V and 2 bases for J; bases not matched to a gene: 8. Germline V CDR1 and CDR2: SGHTA, FQGTGA. The CDR3 has 16 residues. Full variable domain (rest looked up from reference TRBV7-3 and TRBJ2-3): GAGVSQTPSNKVTEKGKYVELRCDPISGHTALYWYRQSLGQGPEFLIYFQGTGAADDSGLPNDRFFAVRPEGSVSTLKIQRTERGDSAVYLCASSRQAGGFTDTQYFGPGTRLTVL.

This clone was counted a few times. The chain is built from TRBV30 and TRBJ1-4, with D possibly TRBD1 on 6 matching bases. The ends were cut back, 8 bases at V and 6 bases at J, with 19 bases in the middle. The germline V gene encodes CDR1 GTSNPN and CDR2 SVGIG (reference sequence). This CDR3 comprises 14 residues. CDR3 protein: CAQTEKGQYEKLFF. Written as DNA, the CDR3 is TGTGCCCAAACAGAAAAGGGACAATATGAAAAACTGTTTTTT.

This chain joins TRBV9 and TRBJ1-6; D possibly corresponds to TRBD1 (5 bases). This CDR3 region has 14 residues. With 4 bases removed from V and 7 bases from J, the gap between germline ends came to 12 bases. CDR1 SGDLS and CDR2 YYNGEE come from the germline V gene. The CDR3 DNA sequence: TGTGCCAGCAGCCCGGAGGGGTACAATTCACCCCTCCACTTT. Translation: CASSPEGYNSPLHF.

The chain combines TRBV7-9 with TRBJ2-5, with D perhaps matching TRBD1 (6 bases). This CDR3 region has 14 residues. Germline assignment: CDR1 SEHNR and CDR2 FQNEAQ (reference sequence). Trimming pared 5 bases from V and 2 bases from J, leaving 12 bases between. The CDR3 nucleotides read TGTGCCAGCAGCCCAGAGGGACAACAAGAGACCCAGTACTTC. Amino acid sequence: CASSPEGQQETQYF. The variable domain in full, completed from reference TRBV7-9 and TRBJ2-5, reads DTGVSQNPRHKITKRGQNVTFRCDPISEHNRLYWYRQTLGQGPEFLTYFQNEAQLEKSRLLSDRFSAERPKGSFSTLEIQRTEQGDSAMYLCASSPEGQQETQYFGPGTRLLVL.

This clone was seen a handful of times. V is TRBV7-2 and J is TRBJ2-2, with 8 bases aligning to TRBD2. The J segment lost 6 bases and the V segment lost 3 bases, leaving 6 bases of the junction unmatched. The CDR3 covers 15 residues. Germline V gives CDR1 SGHTA, CDR2 FQGNSA. The CDR3 bases are TGTGCCAGCAGCTTCTCCGGGACTAGTTCCGGGGAGCTGTTTTTT. Encoded protein: CASSFSGTSSGELFF.

The gene calls are TRBV5-1 and TRBJ2-1, with 8 bases that match TRBD2. After removal of 3 bases from V and 7 bases from J, the junction contained 15 bases not matched to a gene. From germline, CDR1 is SGHRS and CDR2 YFSETQ. There are 17 residues in the CDR3. This chain's CDR3 is CASSYPLAGSQKNEQFF. The CDR3, as DNA: TGCGCCAGCAGCTACCCATTAGCGGGGAGCCAGAAAAATGAGCAGTTCTTC.

This chain joins TRBV7-6 and TRBJ2-5; maybe TRBD2 (5 bases). Germline assignment: CDR1 SGHVS and CDR2 FNYEAQ. The ends were cut back, 3 bases at V and 5 bases at J, with 13 bases in the middle. The CDR3 is made up of 14 amino acids. The CDR3 region is CASSFGFGGETQYF. As DNA, the CDR3 is TGTGCCAGCAGCTTTGGATTTGGAGGCGAGACCCAGTACTTC.

This clone has only a few counts. This chain links TRBV6-5 with TRBJ1-4; 11 bases are shared with TRBD1. The length of the CDR3 is 15 residues. Germline-derived CDR1 and CDR2 are MNHEY and SVGAGI. The trim removed 0 bases at V and 8 bases at J, leaving 2 bases unmatched. CDR3 bases: TGTGCCAGCAGTTACTCCGGGACAGGGGGGGAAAAACTGTTTTTT. The encoded protein is CASSYSGTGGEKLFF.

CDR3 region: CASSPEGTGHGYTF. The CDR3 coding sequence is TGCGCCAGCAGCCCGGAGGGGACAGGGCATGGCTACACCTTC. This chain connects TRBV5-1 to TRBJ1-2; 9 bases fit TRBD1. V gave up 4 bases and J gave up 6 bases; unmatched junction bases: 7. The CDR3 consists of 14 residues. Germline CDR1 reads SGHRS; CDR2 reads YFSETQ.

V and J are TRBV18 and TRBJ2-7; 10 bases map to TRBD1. This CDR3 is 15 amino acids long. The V and J ends lost 4 bases and 3 bases, in that order; junction bases with no gene match: 6. Germline V lookup: CDR1 KGHSH, CDR2 LQKENI. Here the CDR3 reads CASSQGTGAGYEQYF. The DNA of the CDR3 is TGTGCCAGCTCACAAGGGACAGGGGCAGGCTACGAGCAGTACTTC.

V gene TRBV7-2 combines with J gene TRBJ2-2, with 13 positions matching TRBD2. The germline V gene has CDR1 SGHTA and CDR2 FQGNSA. The CDR3 spans 16 residues. Trimming took 4 bases from V and 4 from J; bases not matched to a gene: 3. As DNA, the CDR3 is TGTGCCAGCAGCTCTGGGACTAGCGGGGCCACCGGGGAGCTGTTTTTT. Residues: CASSSGTSGATGELFF. The entire variable domain, with the rest obtained from reference TRBV7-2 and TRBJ2-2, is as follows: GAGVSQSPSNKVTEKGKDVELRCDPISGHTALYWYRQSLGQGLEFLIYFQGNSAPDKSGLPSDRFSAERTGGSVSTLTIQRTQQEDSAVYLCASSSGTSGATGELFFGEGSRLTVL.